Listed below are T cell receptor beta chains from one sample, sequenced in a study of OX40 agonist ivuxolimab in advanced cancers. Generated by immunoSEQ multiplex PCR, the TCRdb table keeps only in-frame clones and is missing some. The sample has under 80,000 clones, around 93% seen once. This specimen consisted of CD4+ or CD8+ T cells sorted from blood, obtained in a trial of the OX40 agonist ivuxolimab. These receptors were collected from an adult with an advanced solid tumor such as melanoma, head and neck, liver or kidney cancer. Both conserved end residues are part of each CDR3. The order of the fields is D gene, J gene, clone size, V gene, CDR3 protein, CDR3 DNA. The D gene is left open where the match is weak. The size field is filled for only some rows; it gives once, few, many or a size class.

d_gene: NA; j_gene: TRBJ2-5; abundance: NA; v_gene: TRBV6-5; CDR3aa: CAGSRSTETQYF; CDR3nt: TGTGCCGGCAGTCGATCAACAGAGACCCAGTACTTC
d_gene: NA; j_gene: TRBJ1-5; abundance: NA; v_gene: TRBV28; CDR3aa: CASSSPVGNQPQHF; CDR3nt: TGTGCCAGCAGTTCTCCGGTAGGCAATCAGCCCCAGCATTTT
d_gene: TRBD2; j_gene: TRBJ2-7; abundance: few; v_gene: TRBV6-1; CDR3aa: CASTEVAGGGYEQYF; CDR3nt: TGTGCCAGCACCGAGGTAGCGGGGGGGGGATACGAGCAGTACTTC
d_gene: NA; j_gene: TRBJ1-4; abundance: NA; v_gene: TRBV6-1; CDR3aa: CASSEGREVGKLFF; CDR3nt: TGTGCCAGCAGTGAGGGAAGAGAAGTCGGAAAACTGTTTTTT
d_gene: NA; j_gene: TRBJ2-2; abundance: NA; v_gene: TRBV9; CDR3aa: CASSVGATLPGELFF; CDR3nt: TGTGCCAGCAGCGTAGGAGCGACCTTGCCAGGGGAGCTGTTTTTT
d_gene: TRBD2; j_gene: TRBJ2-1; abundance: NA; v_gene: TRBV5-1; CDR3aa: CASSLGSAGDYNEQFF; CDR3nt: TGCGCCAGCAGCTTGGGCTCGGCGGGAGACTACAATGAGCAGTTCTTC
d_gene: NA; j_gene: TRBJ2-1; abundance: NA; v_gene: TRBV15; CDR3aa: CATSRDRGSGADEQFF; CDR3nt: TGTGCCACCAGCAGAGATAGGGGGAGCGGGGCGGATGAGCAGTTCTTC
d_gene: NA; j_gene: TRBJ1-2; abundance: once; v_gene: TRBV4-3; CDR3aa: CASSQGAAIYGYTF; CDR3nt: TGCGCCAGCAGCCAAGGGGCAGCCATCTATGGCTACACCTTC
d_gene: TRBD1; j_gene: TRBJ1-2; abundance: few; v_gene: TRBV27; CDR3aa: CASSLLGDRGFSDYGYTF; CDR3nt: TGTGCCAGCAGCCTACTAGGAGACAGGGGGTTTTCGGACTATGGCTACACCTTC
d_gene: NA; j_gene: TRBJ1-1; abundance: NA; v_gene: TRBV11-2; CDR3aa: CASILQGGTEAFF; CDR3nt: TGTGCCAGCATCCTTCAGGGTGGCACTGAAGCTTTCTTT
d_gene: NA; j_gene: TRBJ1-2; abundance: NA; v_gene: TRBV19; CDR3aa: CASSMGWDGHPGYTF; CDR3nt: TGTGCCAGTAGTATGGGTTGGGACGGTCATCCTGGCTACACCTTC
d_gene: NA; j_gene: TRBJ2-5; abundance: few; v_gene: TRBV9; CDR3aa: CASSALTGTEETQYF; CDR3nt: TGTGCCAGCAGCGCCTTAACAGGGACGGAAGAGACCCAGTACTTC
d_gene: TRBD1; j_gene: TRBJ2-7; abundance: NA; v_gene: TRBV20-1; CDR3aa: CSADRDEQYF; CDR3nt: TGCAGTGCCGACAGGGACGAGCAGTACTTC
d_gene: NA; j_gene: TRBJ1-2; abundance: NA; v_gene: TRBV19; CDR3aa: CASQDSNYGYTF; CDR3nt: TGTGCCAGCCAGGACAGTAACTATGGCTACACCTTC
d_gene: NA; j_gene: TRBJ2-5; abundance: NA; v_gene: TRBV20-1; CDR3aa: CSVGSSGTQYF; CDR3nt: TGCAGTGTTGGCTCCTCGGGGACCCAGTACTTC
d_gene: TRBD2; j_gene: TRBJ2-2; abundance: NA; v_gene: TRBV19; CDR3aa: CASSILTGGGANTGELFF; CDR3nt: TGTGCCAGTAGTATCTTAACGGGAGGTGGGGCCAACACCGGGGAGCTGTTTTTT
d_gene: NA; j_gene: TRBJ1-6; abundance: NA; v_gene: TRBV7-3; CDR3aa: CATSGTGNSPLHF; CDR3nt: TGTGCCACCTCCGGGACCGGAAATTCACCCCTCCACTTT
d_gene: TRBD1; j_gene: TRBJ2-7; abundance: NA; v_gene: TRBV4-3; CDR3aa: CASSQAVTGYHEQYF; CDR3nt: TGCGCCAGCAGCCAAGCGGTGACAGGGTACCACGAGCAGTACTTC
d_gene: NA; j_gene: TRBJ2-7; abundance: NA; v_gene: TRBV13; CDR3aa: CASSSLSEQYF; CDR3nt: TGTGCCAGCAGCTCCCTCTCCGAGCAGTACTTC
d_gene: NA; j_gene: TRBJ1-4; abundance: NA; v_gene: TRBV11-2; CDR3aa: CASSRPQGGNEKLFF; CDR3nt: TGTGCCAGCAGCCGACCGCAGGGCGGAAATGAAAAACTGTTTTTT
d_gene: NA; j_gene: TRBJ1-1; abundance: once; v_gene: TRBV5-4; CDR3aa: CASSLRGGNTEAFF; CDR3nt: TGTGCCAGCAGCTTGAGGGGCGGGAACACTGAAGCTTTCTTT
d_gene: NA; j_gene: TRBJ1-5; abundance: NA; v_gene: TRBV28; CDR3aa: CASRIPASGDHQPQHF; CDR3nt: TGTGCCAGCAGGATCCCCGCGTCCGGGGATCATCAGCCCCAGCATTTT
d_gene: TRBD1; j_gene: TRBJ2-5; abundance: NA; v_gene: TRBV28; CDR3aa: CASRAQGAGETQYF; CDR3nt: TGTGCCAGCAGAGCACAGGGGGCGGGGGAGACCCAGTACTTC
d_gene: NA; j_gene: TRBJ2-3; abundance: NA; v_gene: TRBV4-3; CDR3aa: CASSQVGGGADTQYF; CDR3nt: TGCGCCAGCAGCCAAGTAGGGGGTGGTGCAGATACGCAGTATTTT
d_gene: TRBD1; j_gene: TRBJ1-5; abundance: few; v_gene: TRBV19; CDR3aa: CASSPGQGANQPQHF; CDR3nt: TGTGCCAGTAGTCCCGGACAGGGGGCCAATCAGCCCCAGCATTTT
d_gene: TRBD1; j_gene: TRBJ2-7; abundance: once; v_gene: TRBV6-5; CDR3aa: CASSYGTGTYEQYF; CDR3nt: TGTGCCAGCAGTTACGGGACAGGGACCTACGAGCAGTACTTC
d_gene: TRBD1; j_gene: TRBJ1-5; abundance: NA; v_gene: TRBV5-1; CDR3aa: CASSLAAGGNQPQHF; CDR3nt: TGCGCCAGCAGCTTGGCGGCAGGGGGGAATCAGCCCCAGCATTTT
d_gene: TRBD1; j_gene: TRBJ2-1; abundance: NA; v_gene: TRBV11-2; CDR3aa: CASSVGTGGSYNEQFF; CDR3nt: TGTGCCAGCAGCGTCGGGACAGGGGGCTCCTACAATGAGCAGTTCTTC
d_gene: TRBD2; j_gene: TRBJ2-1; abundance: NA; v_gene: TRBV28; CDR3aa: CASRPSGGQRDEQFF; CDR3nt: TGTGCCAGCAGACCTAGCGGGGGCCAAAGGGATGAGCAGTTCTTC
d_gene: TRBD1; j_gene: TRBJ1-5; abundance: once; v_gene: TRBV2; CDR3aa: CASSRGQASNQPQHF; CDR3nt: TGTGCCAGCAGTCGGGGACAGGCTAGCAATCAGCCCCAGCATTTT
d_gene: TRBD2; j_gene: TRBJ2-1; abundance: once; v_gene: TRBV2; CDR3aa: CASSDQRGGYNEQFF; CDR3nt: TGTGCCAGCAGTGACCAGCGGGGGGGGTACAATGAGCAGTTCTTC